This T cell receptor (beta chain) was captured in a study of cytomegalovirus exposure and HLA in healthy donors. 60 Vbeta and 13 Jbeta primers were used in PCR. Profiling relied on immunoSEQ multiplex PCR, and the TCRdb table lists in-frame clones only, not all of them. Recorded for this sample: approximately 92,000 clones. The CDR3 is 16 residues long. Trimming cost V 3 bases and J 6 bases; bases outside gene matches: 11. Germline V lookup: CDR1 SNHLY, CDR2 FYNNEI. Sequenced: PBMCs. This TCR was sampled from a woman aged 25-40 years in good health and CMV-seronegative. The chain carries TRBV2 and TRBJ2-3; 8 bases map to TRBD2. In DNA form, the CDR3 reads TGTGCCAGCAGTGACGGCACAGGCGGCGGGAGGGATACGCAGTATTTT. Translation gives CASSDGTGGGRDTQYF.